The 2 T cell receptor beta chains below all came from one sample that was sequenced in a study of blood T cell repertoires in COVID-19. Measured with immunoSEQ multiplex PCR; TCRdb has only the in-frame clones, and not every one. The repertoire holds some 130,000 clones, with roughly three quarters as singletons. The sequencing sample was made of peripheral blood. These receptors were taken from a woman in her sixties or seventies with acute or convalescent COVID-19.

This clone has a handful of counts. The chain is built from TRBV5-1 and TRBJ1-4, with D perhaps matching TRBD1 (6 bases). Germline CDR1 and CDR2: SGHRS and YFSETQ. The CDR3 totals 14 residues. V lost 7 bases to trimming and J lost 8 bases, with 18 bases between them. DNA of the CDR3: TGCGCCAGCTACCCGGGACAAAGGGGAGAAAAACTGTTTTTT. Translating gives CASYPGQRGEKLFF.

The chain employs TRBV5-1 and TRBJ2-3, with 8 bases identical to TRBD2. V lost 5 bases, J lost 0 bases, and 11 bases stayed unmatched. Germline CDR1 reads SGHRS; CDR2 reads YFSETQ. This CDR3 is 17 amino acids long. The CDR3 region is CASRLRTSWGSTDTQYF. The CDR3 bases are TGCGCCAGCAGACTACGGACTAGCTGGGGTAGCACAGATACGCAGTATTTT.